Presented here are 32 T cell receptor beta chains from one specimen sequenced in a study of vaccination effects on CD4 cells after COVID-19. Expansion of antigen-specific CD4+ T cells with viral peptide pools was carried out by the ViraFEST assay before sequencing. A roughly 11-day culture period preceded the isolation of CD4+ T cells. All vaccine recipients tested negative for nucleocapsid antibodies and had never contracted SARS-CoV-2 infection. Data came from immunoSEQ multiplex PCR; TCRdb stores just in-frame clones and leaves some out. The data contain about 28,000 clones, around 75% of them singletons. These receptors' targets are unknown. The sequenced sample was CD4+ T cells from PBMCs cultured with SARS-CoV-2 spike peptides, obtained before COVID-19 vaccination. These TCRs come from a human donor who received a COVID-19 vaccine.

The chain uses TRBV6-5 and TRBJ1-3; TRBD1 matches at 10 bases. Looked up from germline, CDR1 is MNHEY and CDR2 is SVGAGI. The CDR3 is made up of 14 amino acids. Trimming at V came to 9 bases and at J to 4 bases, leaving 6 bases not matched to a gene. CDR3 coding DNA: TGTGCCAGTTTCGACAGGGGGCCCGGAAACACCATATATTTT. It is translated as CASFDRGPGNTIYF.

V and J are TRBV5-1 and TRBJ2-2; D not certain. The CDR3 consists of 13 residues. From germline, CDR1 is SGHRS and CDR2 YFSETQ. V was cut by 6 bases and J by 5 bases, with 11 bases left in between. CDR3 sequence (DNA): TGCGCCAGCATTTCGGACGGGACCGGGGAGCTGTTTTTT. Its protein product is CASISDGTGELFF.

V gene TRBV5-1 combines with J gene TRBJ2-2; D may be TRBD1 (6 bases). V was clipped by 0 bases and J by 5 bases, with 14 bases between them. The CDR3 extends over 16 amino acids. In germline, CDR1 is SGHRS, CDR2 YFSETQ. The CDR3 loop reads CASSLVASQGTGELFF. In DNA, the CDR3 is TGCGCCAGCAGCTTGGTCGCCTCTCAGGGGACCGGGGAGCTGTTTTTT.

J is TRBJ2-2 and V is TRBV7-2, with TRBD2 as a possible D gene (6 bases). Trimming took 2 bases from V and 5 from J, leaving 15 bases between them. Germline lookup yields CDR1 SGHTA and CDR2 FQGNSA. This CDR3 has 16 residues. This CDR3 reads CASSLRGRGSTGELFF. The CDR3 bases are TGTGCCAGCAGCTTACGGGGCCGGGGGAGTACCGGGGAGCTGTTTTTT.

The gene calls are TRBV10-3 and TRBJ1-3, with a weak D call TRBD1 (5 bases). The CDR3 has 15 residues. V lost 0 bases and J lost 1, with 7 bases in between. Germline values: CDR1 ENHRY, CDR2 SYGVKD. The CDR3 DNA follows: TGTGCCATCAGTGAGTCGCCAGGGTCTGGAAACACCATATATTTT. It translates to CAISESPGSGNTIYF.

The gene calls are TRBV6-5 and TRBJ2-7; TRBD1 matches 9 bases. The CDR3 length is 13 residues. With 5 bases clipped from V and 10 bases from J, the junction kept 9 bases outside the gene matches. Looked up from germline, CDR1 is MNHEY and CDR2 is SVGAGI. The CDR3 spells CASSTRPDRGQYF. As DNA, the CDR3 is TGTGCCAGCAGTACCCGCCCGGACAGGGGACAGTACTTC.

CDR3 amino acids: CASSQSLGELFF. The CDR3 region has the DNA TGTGCCAGCAGCCAAAGCTTGGGGGAGCTGTTTTTT. This chain uses TRBV9 with TRBJ2-2; D is unresolved. Trimming removed 4 bases from V and 8 bases from J, with 9 bases in between. This CDR3 region has 12 residues. Germline lookup yields CDR1 SGDLS and CDR2 YYNGEE.

The V and J genes are TRBV4-3 and TRBJ2-4; unclear D gene. Trimming left V 0 bases short and J 6 bases short, with 12 bases between. CDR3 length: 15 residues. Germline CDR1 and CDR2: LGHNA and YSLEER. The CDR3 DNA follows: TGCGCCAGCAGCCAAGATTGGCAAACTTTAAACATTCAGTACTTC. It codes for CASSQDWQTLNIQYF.

V is TRBV14 and J is TRBJ2-7; D is ambiguous. V was cut by 1 base and J by 4 bases, with 14 bases left in between. Germline V gene lookup returns CDR1 SGHDN and CDR2 FVKESK. This CDR3 has 15 amino acids. The CDR3, as DNA: TGTGCCAGCAGCCAAGGTCTCGTCAGCAGATACGAGCAGTACTTC. Translated, it gives CASSQGLVSRYEQYF.

The chain carries TRBV10-3 and TRBJ2-7; 10 bases match TRBD2. Trimming took 2 bases from V and 6 from J; bases not matched to a gene: 7. This CDR3 has 15 amino acids. CDR1 is ENHRY and CDR2 is SYGVKD in the germline V gene. The DNA of the CDR3 is TGTGCCATCAGTGAGAGGGTGGTAGCGGGGGGCGAGCAGTACTTC. It specifies CAISERVVAGGEQYF.

The rearrangement uses TRBV9 and TRBJ1-6; D is uncertain. Germline V gives CDR1 SGDLS, CDR2 YYNGEE. Between the trimmed V and J ends, which lost 2 bases and 8 bases, there was a span of 11 bases. The CDR3 sequence is 14 residues long. CDR3 region: CASSVGTVHSPLHF. The CDR3, as DNA: TGTGCCAGCAGCGTCGGAACGGTTCATTCACCCCTCCACTTT.

This clone was seen once. DNA of the CDR3: TGTGCCAGCAGCTCAGCGGGAGGGCCCGTCAATGAGCAGTTCTTC. It specifies CASSSAGGPVNEQFF. The chain combines TRBV11-2 with TRBJ2-1, with 10 bases identical to TRBD2. In germline, CDR1 is SGHAT, CDR2 FQNNGV. This CDR3 spans 15 amino acids. V lost 4 bases, J lost 6 bases, and 6 bases stayed unmatched.

The rearrangement joins TRBV29-1 to TRBJ1-2, with a possible D match to TRBD1 (6 bases). Trimming left V 4 bases short and J 7 bases short, with 16 bases between. Germline loops: CDR1 SQVTM, CDR2 ANQGSEA. The CDR3 length is 13 residues. CDR3 coding DNA: TGCAGCGTTGGGGGGACACATCGAGGTGGCTACACCTTC. Its translation: CSVGGTHRGGYTF.

The V call is TRBV6-5, the J call TRBJ1-2; no reliable D call. Between the trimmed V and J ends, which lost 2 bases and 5 bases, there was a span of 18 bases. This CDR3 is 16 amino acids long. The V gene's germline CDR1 is MNHEY and CDR2 SVGAGI. CDR3 region: CASSYTPGVGNYGYTF. CDR3 nucleotides: TGTGCCAGCAGTTACACCCCAGGAGTTGGCAATTATGGCTACACCTTC.

This clone showed up just a few times. The rearrangement uses TRBV7-9 and TRBJ1-2; D is ambiguous. Germline assignment: CDR1 SEHNR and CDR2 FQNEAQ (reference sequence). The CDR3 sequence is 11 residues long. The V and J ends lost 4 bases and 8 bases respectively, with 8 bases between them. The CDR3 coding sequence is TGTGCCAGCAGCTGGGAGGGAGGCTACACCTTC. This gives the protein CASSWEGGYTF.

J is TRBJ2-3 and V is TRBV14; no clear D gene. The CDR3 has 12 residues. Trimming cost V 3 bases and J 6 bases, with 7 bases left between them. Germline lookup yields CDR1 SGHDN and CDR2 FVKESK. CDR3 residues: CASSHLRDTQYF. The CDR3 DNA reads TGTGCCAGCAGCCACCTCAGGGATACGCAGTATTTT.

This sequence joins TRBV13 and TRBJ1-6; no firm D call. CDR1 and CDR2 from the germline V gene are PRHDT and FYEKMQ (reference sequence). V dropped 2 bases and J dropped 8 bases, with 13 bases sitting between them. This CDR3 has 15 residues. The DNA of the CDR3 is TGTGCCAGCAGCTTACTTGGGCGGGGATATTCACCCCTCCACTTT. As protein: CASSLLGRGYSPLHF.

This clone was seen only a few times. One junction end does not reproduce the germline sequence, and a read error may be involved. The chain has TRBV12-3 or TRBV12-4 and TRBJ1-2; no clear D. The CDR3 contains 11 residues. Written as DNA, the CDR3 is TGTGCCAGCAGTTTGAGGGATGGGTACACCTTC. This codes for CASSLRDGYTF.

This clone was picked up a small number of times. The V gene is TRBV19, the J gene TRBJ2-2; 8 bases map to TRBD1. After removal of 4 bases from V and 0 bases from J, the junction contained 1 base not matched to a gene. CDR1 and CDR2 (germline): LNHDA, SQIVND (reference sequence). CDR3 size: 15 residues. The CDR3 protein is CASSRTGTNTGELFF. The CDR3 bases are TGTGCCAGTAGTAGGACAGGGACGAACACCGGGGAGCTGTTTTTT.

V gene TRBV30 combines with J gene TRBJ2-3, with no clear D. V was cut by 0 bases and J by 2 bases, with 12 bases left in between. Germline V CDR1 and CDR2: GTSNPN, SVGIG (reference sequence). CDR3 length: 15 amino acids. As DNA, the CDR3 is TGTGCCTGGAGTGTGGGCCAGCCTACCACAGATACGCAGTATTTT. Translated: CAWSVGQPTTDTQYF.

This sequence joins TRBV15 and TRBJ1-2, with a tentative D call TRBD1 (6 bases). The CDR3 totals 14 residues. Per germline, CDR1 LNHNV and CDR2 YYDKDF (reference sequence). Trimming took off 5 bases at V and 4 bases at J, with 14 bases between the two ends. The CDR3 protein is CATSQGQGSYGYTF. The CDR3 DNA is TGTGCCACCAGCCAGGGGCAGGGGTCCTATGGCTACACCTTC.

The chain has TRBV5-6 and TRBJ2-3; no firm D call. V was clipped by 0 bases and J by 1 base, with 9 bases between them. Germline CDR1 reads SGHDT; CDR2 reads YYEEEE. The CDR3 has 15 residues. CDR3 sequence reads: CASSLVPAGTDTQYF. Here the CDR3 DNA reads TGTGCCAGCAGCTTGGTGCCGGCCGGCACAGATACGCAGTATTTT.

This chain joins TRBV6-2 or TRBV6-3 and TRBJ2-3, with 8 bases lining up with TRBD2. This CDR3 has 18 amino acids. V shed 6 bases, J shed 8 bases, and the junction held 22 bases outside the gene matches. Germline V gene sequence: CDR1 MNHEY, CDR2 SVGEGT. CDR3 region: CASSESTPGGRAFGTQYF. CDR3 DNA sequence: TGTGCCAGCAGCGAGTCAACGCCGGGGGGGAGGGCGTTTGGTACGCAGTATTTT.

This clone was counted once. The chain employs TRBV2 and TRBJ2-1; D is perhaps TRBD1 or TRBD2 (6 bases each). CDR3 size: 16 residues. V lost 3 bases and J lost 6, with 18 bases in between. Germline assignment: CDR1 SNHLY and CDR2 FYNNEI. The chain's CDR3 is CASSDVVGGLSNEQFF. Written as DNA, the CDR3 is TGTGCCAGCAGTGACGTGGTCGGGGGCCTCTCCAATGAGCAGTTCTTC.

This clone was counted between two and nine times. The V call is TRBV4-1, the J call TRBJ2-2; 8 bases line up with TRBD1. The CDR3 consists of 16 residues. V lost 4 bases and J lost 1; bases outside the gene matches: 5. The germline V gene has CDR1 MGHRA and CDR2 YSYEKL. CDR3: CASSLITGGNTGELFF. For the CDR3, the DNA is TGCGCCAGCAGCCTTATAACAGGGGGGAACACCGGGGAGCTGTTTTTT.

The V and J genes are TRBV5-1 and TRBJ1-2, with 8 bases identical to TRBD1. CDR3 length equals 13 residues. The V gene end was trimmed by 5 bases and the J gene end by 7 bases; junction bases not matched to a gene: 7. Germline CDR1 and CDR2: SGHRS and YFSETQ. CDR3 nucleotide sequence: TGCGCCAGCAGTTCAGGGGGCGCGAGTGGCTACACCTTC. Translation: CASSSGGASGYTF.

V gene TRBV14 combines with J gene TRBJ2-1; 7 bases align to TRBD1. This CDR3 comprises 16 residues. Trimming removed 0 bases from V and 7 bases from J; junction bases left unmatched: 9. Germline V lookup: CDR1 SGHDN, CDR2 FVKESK. The CDR3 loop is CASSQDGTVARNEQFF. The CDR3 nucleotides are TGTGCCAGCAGCCAAGATGGGACAGTGGCCAGGAATGAGCAGTTCTTC.

The chain recombines TRBV9 with TRBJ2-5, with 13 bases that match TRBD2. CDR1 and CDR2 (germline): SGDLS, YYNGEE. This CDR3 has 16 residues. The V and J ends lost 4 bases and 0 bases, in that order; junction bases with no gene match: 3. CDR3 amino acids: CASSKGTSGDQETQYF. In DNA form, the CDR3 reads TGTGCCAGCAGCAAGGGGACTAGCGGGGACCAAGAGACCCAGTACTTC. Full variable domain (rest looked up from reference TRBV9 and TRBJ2-5): DSGVTQTPKHLITATGQRVTLRCSPRSGDLSVYWYQQSLDQGLQFLIQYYNGEERAKGNILERFSAQQFPDLHSELNLSSLELGDSALYFCASSKGTSGDQETQYFGPGTRLLVL.

In nucleotides, the CDR3 is TGTGCCATCAGACACGTTTCCCAAGAGACCCAGTACTTC. As protein: CAIRHVSQETQYF. This chain uses TRBV10-3 with TRBJ2-5; D gene ambiguous. The germline V and J ends were trimmed by 6 bases and 1 base, with 9 bases remaining between them. Per the germline V gene, CDR1 is ENHRY and CDR2 is SYGVKD. This CDR3 has 13 residues.

DNA for the CDR3: TGTGCCAGCAAAGTACAGATAATAAACTATGGCTACACCTTC. Protein: CASKVQIINYGYTF. The genes are TRBV5-6 and TRBJ1-2; D is undetermined. CDR1 and CDR2 from the germline V gene are SGHDT and YYEEEE. The length of the CDR3 is 14 residues. V was shortened by 6 bases and J by 2 bases, with 14 bases between the two germline ends.

The rearrangement links TRBV7-8 to TRBJ2-4; 11 bases map to TRBD2. Per the germline V gene, CDR1 is SGHVS and CDR2 is FQNEAQ. The trim removed 4 bases at V and 6 bases at J, leaving 2 bases unmatched. This CDR3 has 14 amino acids. In DNA, the CDR3 is TGTGCCAGCAGCTACGGGACTAGCGGAAACATTCAGTACTTC. This codes for CASSYGTSGNIQYF.

In DNA form, the CDR3 reads TGTGCCAGCTACAGGGTGGGTGGGGCCAACGTCCTGACTTTC. Translating it yields CASYRVGGANVLTF. The chain couples TRBV5-6 to TRBJ2-6, with D possibly matching TRBD1 (6 bases). This CDR3 comprises 14 residues. The germline V and J ends were trimmed by 7 bases and 3 bases, with 11 bases remaining between them. Germline V gene sequence: CDR1 SGHDT, CDR2 YYEEEE.